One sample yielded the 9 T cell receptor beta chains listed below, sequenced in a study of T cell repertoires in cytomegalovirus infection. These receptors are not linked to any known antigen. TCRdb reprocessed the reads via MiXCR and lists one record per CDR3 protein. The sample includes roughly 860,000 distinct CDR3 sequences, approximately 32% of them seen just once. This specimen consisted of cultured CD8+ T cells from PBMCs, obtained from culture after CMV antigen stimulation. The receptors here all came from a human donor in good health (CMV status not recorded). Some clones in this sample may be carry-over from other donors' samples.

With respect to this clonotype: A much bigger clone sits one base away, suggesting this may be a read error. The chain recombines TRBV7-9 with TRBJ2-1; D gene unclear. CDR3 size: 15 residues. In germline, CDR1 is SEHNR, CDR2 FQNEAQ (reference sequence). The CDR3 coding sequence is TGTGCCAACAGCGATACCCTTGATCCCGTCGATGAGCAGTTCTTC. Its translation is CANSDTLDPVDEQFF.

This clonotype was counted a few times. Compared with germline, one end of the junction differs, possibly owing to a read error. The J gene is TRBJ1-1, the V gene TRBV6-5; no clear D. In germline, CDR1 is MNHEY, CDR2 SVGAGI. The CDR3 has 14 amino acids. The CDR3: CAIGKGPPNAEAFF. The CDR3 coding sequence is TGTGCTATAGGCAAAGGGCCACCGAACGCTGAAGCTTTCTTT.

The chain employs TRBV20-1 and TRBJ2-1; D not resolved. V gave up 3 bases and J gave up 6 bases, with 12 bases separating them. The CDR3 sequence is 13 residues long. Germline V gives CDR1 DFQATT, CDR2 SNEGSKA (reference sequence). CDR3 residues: CSASGPAGNEQFF. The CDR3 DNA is TGCAGTGCTAGCGGCCCCGCCGGCAATGAGCAGTTCTTC.

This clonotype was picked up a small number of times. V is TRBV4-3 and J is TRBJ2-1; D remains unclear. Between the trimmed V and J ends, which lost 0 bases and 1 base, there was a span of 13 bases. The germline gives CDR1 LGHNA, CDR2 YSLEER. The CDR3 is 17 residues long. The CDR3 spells CASSQDWAPLSYNEQFF. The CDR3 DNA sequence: TGCGCCAGCAGCCAAGATTGGGCTCCTTTGTCCTACAATGAGCAGTTCTTC.

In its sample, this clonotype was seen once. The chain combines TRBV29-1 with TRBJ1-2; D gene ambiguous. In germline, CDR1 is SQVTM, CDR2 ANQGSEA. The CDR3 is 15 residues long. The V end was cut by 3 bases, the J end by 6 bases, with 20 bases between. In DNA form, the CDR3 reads TGCAGCGTTGACGGGCAAGGTAACCGCTGGGATGGCTACACCTTC. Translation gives CSVDGQGNRWDGYTF. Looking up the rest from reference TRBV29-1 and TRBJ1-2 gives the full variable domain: SAVISQKPSRDICQRGTSLTIQCQVDSQVTMMFWYRQQPGQSLTLIATANQGSEATYESGFVIDKFPISRPNLTFSTLTVSNMSPEDSSIYLCSVDGQGNRWDGYTFGSGTRLTVV.

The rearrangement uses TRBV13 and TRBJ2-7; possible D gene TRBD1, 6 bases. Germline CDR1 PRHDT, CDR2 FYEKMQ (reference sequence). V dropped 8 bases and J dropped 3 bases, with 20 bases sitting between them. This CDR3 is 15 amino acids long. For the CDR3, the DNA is TGTGCCAGCCGCAACTCAGGGGCGGGCAACTACGAGCAGTACGTC. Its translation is CASRNSGAGNYEQYV.

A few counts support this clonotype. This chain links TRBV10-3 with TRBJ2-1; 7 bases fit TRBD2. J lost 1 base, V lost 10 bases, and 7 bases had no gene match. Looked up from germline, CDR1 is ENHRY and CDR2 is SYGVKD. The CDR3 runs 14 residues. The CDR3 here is CATSSGASYNEQFF. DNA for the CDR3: TGTGCCACCTCAAGCGGGGCTTCCTACAATGAGCAGTTCTTC.

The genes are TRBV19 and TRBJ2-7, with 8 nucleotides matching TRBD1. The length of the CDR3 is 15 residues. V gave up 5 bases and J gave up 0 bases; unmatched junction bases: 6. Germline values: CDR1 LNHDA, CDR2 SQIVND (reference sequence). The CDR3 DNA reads TGTGCCAGTAGTGCCGGACAGGGCGCCTCCTACGAGCAGTACTTC. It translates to CASSAGQGASYEQYF.

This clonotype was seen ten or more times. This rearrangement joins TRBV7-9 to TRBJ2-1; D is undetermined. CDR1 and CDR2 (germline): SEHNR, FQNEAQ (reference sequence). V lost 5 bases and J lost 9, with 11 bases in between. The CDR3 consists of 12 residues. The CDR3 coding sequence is TGTGCCAGCAGCCTCAGGTACGCTGAGCAGTTCTTC. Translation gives CASSLRYAEQFF.